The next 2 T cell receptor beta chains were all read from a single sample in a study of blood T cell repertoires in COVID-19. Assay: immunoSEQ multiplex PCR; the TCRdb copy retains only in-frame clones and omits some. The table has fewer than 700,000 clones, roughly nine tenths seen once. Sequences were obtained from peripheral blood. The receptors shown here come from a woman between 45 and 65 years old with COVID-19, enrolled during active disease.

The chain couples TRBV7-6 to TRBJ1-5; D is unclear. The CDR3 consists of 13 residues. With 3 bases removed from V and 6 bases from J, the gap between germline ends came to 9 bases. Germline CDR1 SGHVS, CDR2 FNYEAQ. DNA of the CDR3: TGTGCCAGCAGCTTCGGGGATAGTCAGCCCCAGCATTTT. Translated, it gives CASSFGDSQPQHF.

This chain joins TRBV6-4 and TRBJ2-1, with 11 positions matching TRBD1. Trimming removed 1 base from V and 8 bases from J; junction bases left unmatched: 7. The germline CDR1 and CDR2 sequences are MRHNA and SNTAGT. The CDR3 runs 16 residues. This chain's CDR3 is CASSDWRDRGLHEQFF. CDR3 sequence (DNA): TGTGCCAGCAGTGACTGGCGGGACAGGGGGTTGCATGAGCAGTTCTTC.